Following are 8 T cell receptor beta chains from one sample sequenced in a study of blood T cell repertoires in COVID-19. The data were produced by immunoSEQ multiplex PCR, yet TCRdb's version contains in-frame clones alone and is incomplete. The sample gives 200,000 to 300,000 clones, 85% to 90% of which show up once; 0.85% to 0.95% is in the top ten. Sequencing input: PBMCs or T cells enriched from blood (not recorded which). These receptors originate from a man aged 45 to 65 who had been exposed to COVID-19.

The chain recombines TRBV20-1 with TRBJ1-2; D ambiguous. This CDR3 spans 12 amino acids. V was shortened by 3 bases and J by 6 bases, with 11 bases between the two germline ends. The V gene's germline CDR1 is DFQATT and CDR2 SNEGSKA (reference sequence). The CDR3 protein is CSASPEAHGYTF. The DNA for the CDR3 is TGCAGTGCTAGTCCAGAGGCCCATGGCTACACCTTC.

The V gene is TRBV28, the J gene TRBJ1-5, with unresolved D. V lost 3 bases to trimming and J lost 2 bases, with 14 bases between them. The CDR3 has 16 residues. Germline V lookup: CDR1 MDHEN, CDR2 SYDVKM. CDR3 sequence reads: CASSFSGRGGNQPQHF. As DNA, the CDR3 is TGTGCCAGCAGTTTTTCGGGGAGAGGAGGCAATCAGCCCCAGCATTTT.

CDR3 amino acids: CASSRTGKTDTQYF. CDR3 sequence (DNA): TGTGCCAGCTCGCGGACAGGGAAAACAGATACGCAGTATTTT. V and J are TRBV18 and TRBJ2-3; the match to TRBD1 covers 8 bases. CDR3 size: 14 residues. From germline, CDR1 is KGHSH and CDR2 LQKENI. V shed 6 bases and J 3 bases; nucleotides not matched to a gene: 5.

This sequence joins TRBV19 and TRBJ1-2; D uncertain. Germline CDR1 reads LNHDA; CDR2 reads SQIVND (reference sequence). The V end lost 5 bases, the J end lost 8 bases, and 9 bases lay between the germline ends. This CDR3 contains 11 residues. CDR3 region: CASSGRGGYTF. In nucleotides, the CDR3 is TGTGCCAGTAGTGGCCGGGGAGGCTACACCTTC.

The V and J genes are TRBV5-1 and TRBJ1-4, with 7 bases aligning to TRBD1. Germline trimming cut 1 base from V and 0 bases from J; bases unmatched to any gene: 18. CDR1 SGHRS and CDR2 YFSETQ come from the germline V gene. This CDR3 has 21 residues. CDR3 protein: CASSLIRGVGVPHTTNEKLFF. The CDR3 DNA reads TGCGCCAGCAGCTTGATCAGGGGGGTCGGGGTCCCCCACACAACTAATGAAAAACTGTTTTTT.

This clone was counted a single time. J is TRBJ1-2 and V is TRBV7-2; D is possibly TRBD1 (5 bases). This CDR3 is built from 15 residues. CDR1 and CDR2 (germline): SGHTA, FQGNSA. V was clipped by 5 bases and J by 4 bases, with 17 bases between them. CDR3 residues: CASSRTGLNSYGYTF. CDR3 sequence (DNA): TGTGCCAGCAGCCGTACAGGCTTGAACTCCTATGGCTACACCTTC.

This clone has ten or more counts. This rearrangement joins TRBV11-2 to TRBJ1-6; 7 bases fit TRBD1. From germline, CDR1 is SGHAT and CDR2 FQNNGV. The ends lost 2 bases at V and 11 bases at J; junction bases unmatched: 6. The CDR3 sequence is 14 residues long. The CDR3 DNA reads TGTGCCAGCAGCTTAAATCCAGGGGGTACACCCCTCCACTTT. Protein: CASSLNPGGTPLHF.

The chain combines TRBV7-2 with TRBJ1-1; 7 bases align to TRBD1. V was pared by 5 bases and J by 10 bases, with 13 bases of the junction left unmatched. Germline values: CDR1 SGHTA, CDR2 FQGNSA. There are 14 residues in the CDR3. The CDR3 protein is CASSILQGPWVAFF. CDR3 coding DNA: TGTGCCAGCAGCATATTACAGGGGCCCTGGGTAGCTTTCTTT.